This T cell receptor delta chain was recorded in a study of DNA immune sequencing with unique molecular identifiers. Primers for all 8 TRDV and 4 TRDJ genes amplified genomic DNA in 32-plex. Adapter PCR followed approximately 3 barcoding PCR cycles that attached a 12-nucleotide UMI. TCRdb re-called clones from the multiplex PCR reads via CATT. The data hold around 250 delta-chain clones, with about 16% observed a single time. The germline V gene encodes CDR1 GEAIGNYY and CDR2 EKD. CDR3 length equals 15 residues. Trimming took 3 bases from V and 2 from J, leaving 15 bases between them. This clone is large by share. Its target is unknown. The same CDR3 can be traced to other DNA sequences in this sample. General study findings and limits: Novel TRD sequences not targeted by the primers cannot be detected. Without enrichment, TRD sequences were more often out-of-frame, likely from αβ T cells.

The TCR comes from a human donor in good health. Material for sequencing was buffy coat blood. This chain links TRDV2 with TRDJ1; D is unclear. The CDR3 loop is CACDSLTGRTDKLIF. The DNA of the CDR3 is TGTGCCTGTGACTCCCTCACGGGGCGAACCGATAAACTCATCTTT.